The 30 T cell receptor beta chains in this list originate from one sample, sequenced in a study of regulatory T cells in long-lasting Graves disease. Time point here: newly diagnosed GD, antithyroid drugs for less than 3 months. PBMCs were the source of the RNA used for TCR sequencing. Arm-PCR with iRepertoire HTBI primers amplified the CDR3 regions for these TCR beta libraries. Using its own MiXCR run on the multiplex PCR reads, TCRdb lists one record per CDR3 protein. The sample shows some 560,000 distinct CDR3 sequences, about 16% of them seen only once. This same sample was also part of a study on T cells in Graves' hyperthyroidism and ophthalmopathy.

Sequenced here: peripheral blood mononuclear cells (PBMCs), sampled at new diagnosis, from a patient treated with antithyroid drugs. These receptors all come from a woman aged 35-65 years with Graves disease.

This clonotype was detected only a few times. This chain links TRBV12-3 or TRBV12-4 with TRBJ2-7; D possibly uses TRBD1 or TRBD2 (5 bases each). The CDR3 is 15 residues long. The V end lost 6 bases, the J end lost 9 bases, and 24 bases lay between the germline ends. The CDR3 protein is CASSLEQTAAGVQYF. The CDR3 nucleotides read TGTGCCAGCAGCTTGGAACAGACAGCCGCGGGTGTGCAGTACTTC.

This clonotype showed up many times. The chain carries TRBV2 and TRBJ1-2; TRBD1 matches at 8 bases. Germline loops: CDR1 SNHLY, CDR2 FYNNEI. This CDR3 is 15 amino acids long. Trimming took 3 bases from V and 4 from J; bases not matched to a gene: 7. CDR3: CASSDQDRAGYGYTF. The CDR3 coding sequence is TGTGCCAGCAGTGACCAGGACAGGGCCGGCTATGGCTACACCTTC. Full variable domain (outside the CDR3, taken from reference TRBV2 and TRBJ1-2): EPEVTQTPSHQVTQMGQEVILRCVPISNHLYFYWYRQILGQKVEFLVSFYNNEISEKSEIFDDQFSVERPDGSNFTLKIRSTKLEDSAMYFCASSDQDRAGYGYTFGSGTRLTVV.

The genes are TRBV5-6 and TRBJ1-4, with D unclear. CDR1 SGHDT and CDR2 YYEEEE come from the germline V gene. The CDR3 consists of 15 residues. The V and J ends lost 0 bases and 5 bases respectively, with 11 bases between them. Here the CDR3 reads CASSLALDGNEKLFF. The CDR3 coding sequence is TGTGCCAGCAGCTTGGCCTTAGACGGGAATGAAAAACTGTTTTTT.

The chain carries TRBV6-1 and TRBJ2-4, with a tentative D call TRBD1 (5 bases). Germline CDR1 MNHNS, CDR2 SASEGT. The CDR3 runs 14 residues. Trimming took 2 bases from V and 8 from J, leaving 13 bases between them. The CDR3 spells CASSERGWQDIQYF. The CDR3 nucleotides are TGTGCCAGCAGTGAAAGGGGCTGGCAAGACATTCAGTACTTC.

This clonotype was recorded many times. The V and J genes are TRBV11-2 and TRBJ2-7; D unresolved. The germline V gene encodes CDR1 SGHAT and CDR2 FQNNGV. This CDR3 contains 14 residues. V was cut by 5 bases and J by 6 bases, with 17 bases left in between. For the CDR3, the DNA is TGTGCCAGCAGCCCGAGGCGGTCCGTGGGCGAGCAGTACTTC. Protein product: CASSPRRSVGEQYF.

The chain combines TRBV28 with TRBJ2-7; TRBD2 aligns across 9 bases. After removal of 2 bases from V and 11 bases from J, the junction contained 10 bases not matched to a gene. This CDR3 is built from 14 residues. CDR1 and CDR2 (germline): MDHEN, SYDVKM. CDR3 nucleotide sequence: TGTGCCAGCAGTTTAGTGGAGAGCGGGGGGTTGGAGTACTTC. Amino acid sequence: CASSLVESGGLEYF.

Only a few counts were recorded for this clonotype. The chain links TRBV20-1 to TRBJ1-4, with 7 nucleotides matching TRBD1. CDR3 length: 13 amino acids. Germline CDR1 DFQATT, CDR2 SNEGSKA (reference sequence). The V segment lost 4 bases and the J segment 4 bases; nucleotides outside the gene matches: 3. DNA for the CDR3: TGCAGTGCTAAAGGGACAGTTAATGAAAAACTGTTTTTT. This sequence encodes CSAKGTVNEKLFF.

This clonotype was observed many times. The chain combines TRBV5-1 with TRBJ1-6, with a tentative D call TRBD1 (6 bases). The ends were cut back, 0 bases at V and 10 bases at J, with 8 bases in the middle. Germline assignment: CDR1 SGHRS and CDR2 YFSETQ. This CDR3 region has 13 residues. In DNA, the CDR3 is TGCGCCAGCAGCTTGGCAGGGGAATCACCCCTCCACTTT. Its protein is CASSLAGESPLHF.

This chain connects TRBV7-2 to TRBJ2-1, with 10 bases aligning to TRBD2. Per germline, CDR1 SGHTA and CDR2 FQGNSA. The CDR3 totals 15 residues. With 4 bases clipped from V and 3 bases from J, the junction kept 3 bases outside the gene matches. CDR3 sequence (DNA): TGTGCCAGCAGCTCCCTAGCGGGGGACTACAATGAGCAGTTCTTC. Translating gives CASSSLAGDYNEQFF.

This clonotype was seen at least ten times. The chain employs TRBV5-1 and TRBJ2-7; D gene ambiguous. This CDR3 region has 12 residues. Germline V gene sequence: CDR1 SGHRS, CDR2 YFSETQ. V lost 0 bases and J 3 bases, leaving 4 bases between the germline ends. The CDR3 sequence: CASSLEDYEQYF. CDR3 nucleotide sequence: TGCGCCAGCAGCTTGGAGGACTACGAGCAGTACTTC.

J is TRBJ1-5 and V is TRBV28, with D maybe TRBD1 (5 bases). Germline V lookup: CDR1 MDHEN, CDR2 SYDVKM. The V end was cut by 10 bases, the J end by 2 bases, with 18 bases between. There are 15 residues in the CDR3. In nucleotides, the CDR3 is TGTGCCACCCGGTCGGGACTCCGGGGCAATCAGCCCCAGCATTTT. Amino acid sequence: CATRSGLRGNQPQHF. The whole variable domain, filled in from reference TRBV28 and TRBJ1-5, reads DVKVTQSSRYLVKRTGEKVFLECVQDMDHENMFWYRQDPGLGLRLIYFSYDVKMKEKGDIPEGYSVSREKKERFSLILESASTNQTSMYLCATRSGLRGNQPQHFGDGTRLSIL.

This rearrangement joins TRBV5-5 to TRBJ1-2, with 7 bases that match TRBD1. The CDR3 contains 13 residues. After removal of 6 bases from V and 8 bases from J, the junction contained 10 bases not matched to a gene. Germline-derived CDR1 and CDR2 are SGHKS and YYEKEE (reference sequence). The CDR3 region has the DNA TGTGCCAGCATCCCTTTTAGGGGGCAGGGCTACACCTTC. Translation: CASIPFRGQGYTF.

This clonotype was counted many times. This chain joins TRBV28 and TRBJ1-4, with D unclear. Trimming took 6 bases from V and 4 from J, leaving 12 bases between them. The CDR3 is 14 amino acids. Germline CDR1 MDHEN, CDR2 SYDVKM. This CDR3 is CASSPGRYNEKLFF. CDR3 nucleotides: TGTGCCAGCAGCCCGGGGAGGTATAATGAAAAACTGTTTTTT.

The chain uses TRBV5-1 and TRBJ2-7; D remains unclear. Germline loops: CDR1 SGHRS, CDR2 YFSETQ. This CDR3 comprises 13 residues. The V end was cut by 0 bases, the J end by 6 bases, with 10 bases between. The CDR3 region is CASSLGDLGEQYF. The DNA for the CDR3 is TGCGCCAGCAGCTTGGGAGATTTGGGCGAGCAGTACTTC. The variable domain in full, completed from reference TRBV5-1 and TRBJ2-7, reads KAGVTQTPRYLIKTRGQQVTLSCSPISGHRSVSWYQQTPGQGLQFLFEYFSETQRNKGNFPGRFSGRQFSNSRSEMNVSTLELGDSALYLCASSLGDLGEQYFGPGTRLTVT.

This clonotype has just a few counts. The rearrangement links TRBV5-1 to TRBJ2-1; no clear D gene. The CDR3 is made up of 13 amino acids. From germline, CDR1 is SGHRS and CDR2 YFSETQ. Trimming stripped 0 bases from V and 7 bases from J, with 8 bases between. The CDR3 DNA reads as TGCGCCAGCAGCTTGGAAGTAGATAATGAGCAGTTCTTC. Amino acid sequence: CASSLEVDNEQFF.

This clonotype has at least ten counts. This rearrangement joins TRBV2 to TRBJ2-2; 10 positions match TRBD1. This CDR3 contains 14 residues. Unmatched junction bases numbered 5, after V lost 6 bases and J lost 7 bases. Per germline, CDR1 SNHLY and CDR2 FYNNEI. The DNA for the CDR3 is TGTGCCAGCAGGGGGACAGGGGTAGGCGGGGAGCTGTTTTTT. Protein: CASRGTGVGGELFF.

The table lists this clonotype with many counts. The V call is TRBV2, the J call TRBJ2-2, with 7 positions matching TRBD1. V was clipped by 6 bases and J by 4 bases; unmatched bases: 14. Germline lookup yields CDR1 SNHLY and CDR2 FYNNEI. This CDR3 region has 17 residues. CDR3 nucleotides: TGTGCCAGCAGGAGGGGTGGTTTGGCAGGGGGCACCGGGGAGCTGTTTTTT. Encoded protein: CASRRGGLAGGTGELFF. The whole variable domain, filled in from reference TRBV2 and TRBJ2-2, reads EPEVTQTPSHQVTQMGQEVILRCVPISNHLYFYWYRQILGQKVEFLVSFYNNEISEKSEIFDDQFSVERPDGSNFTLKIRSTKLEDSAMYFCASRRGGLAGGTGELFFGEGSRLTVL.

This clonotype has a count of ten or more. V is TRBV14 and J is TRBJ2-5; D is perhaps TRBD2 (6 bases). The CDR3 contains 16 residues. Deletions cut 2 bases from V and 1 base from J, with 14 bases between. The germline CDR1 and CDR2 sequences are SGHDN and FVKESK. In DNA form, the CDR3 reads TGTGCCAGCAGCCAACCCCGCGGGACCATCCAAGAGACCCAGTACTTC. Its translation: CASSQPRGTIQETQYF.

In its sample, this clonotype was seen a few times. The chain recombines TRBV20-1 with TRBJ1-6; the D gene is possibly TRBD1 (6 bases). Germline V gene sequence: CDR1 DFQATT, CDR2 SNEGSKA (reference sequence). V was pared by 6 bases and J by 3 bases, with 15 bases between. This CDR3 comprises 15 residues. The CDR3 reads CSAREGGFYNSPLHF. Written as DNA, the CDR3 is TGCAGTGCGAGGGAGGGGGGATTCTATAATTCACCCCTCCACTTT.

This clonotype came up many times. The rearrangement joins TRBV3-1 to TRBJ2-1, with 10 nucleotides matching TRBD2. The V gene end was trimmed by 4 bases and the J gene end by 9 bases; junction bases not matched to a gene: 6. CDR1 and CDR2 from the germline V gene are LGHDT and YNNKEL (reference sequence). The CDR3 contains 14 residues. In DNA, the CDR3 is TGTGCCAGCAGCCGAAGAGCGGGGGGGATTGAGCAGTTCTTC. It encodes CASSRRAGGIEQFF.

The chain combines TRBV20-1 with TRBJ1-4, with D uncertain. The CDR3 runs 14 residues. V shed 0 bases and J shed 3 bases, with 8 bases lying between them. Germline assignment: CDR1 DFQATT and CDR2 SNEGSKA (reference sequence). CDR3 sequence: CSAREGASNEKLFF. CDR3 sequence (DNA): TGCAGTGCTAGAGAAGGAGCGTCTAATGAAAAACTGTTTTTT.

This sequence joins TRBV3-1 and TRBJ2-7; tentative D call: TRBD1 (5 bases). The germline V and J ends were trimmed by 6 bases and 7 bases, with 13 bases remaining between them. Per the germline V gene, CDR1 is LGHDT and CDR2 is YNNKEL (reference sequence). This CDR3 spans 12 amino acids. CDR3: CASRRGAGEQYF. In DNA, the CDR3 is TGTGCCAGCAGAAGAGGAGCAGGGGAGCAGTACTTC.

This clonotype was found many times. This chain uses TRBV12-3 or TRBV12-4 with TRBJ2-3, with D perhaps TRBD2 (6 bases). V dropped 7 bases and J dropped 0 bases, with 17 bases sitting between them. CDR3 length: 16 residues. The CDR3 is CASIPSPGVSTDTQYF. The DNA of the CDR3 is TGTGCCAGCATCCCCTCTCCGGGGGTGAGCACAGATACGCAGTATTTT.

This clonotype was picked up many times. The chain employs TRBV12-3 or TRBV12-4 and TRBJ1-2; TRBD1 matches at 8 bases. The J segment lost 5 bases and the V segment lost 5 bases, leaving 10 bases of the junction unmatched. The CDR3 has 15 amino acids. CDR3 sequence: CASSPRGQDLYGYTF. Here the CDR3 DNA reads TGTGCCAGCAGTCCGCGGGGACAGGACCTATATGGCTACACCTTC.

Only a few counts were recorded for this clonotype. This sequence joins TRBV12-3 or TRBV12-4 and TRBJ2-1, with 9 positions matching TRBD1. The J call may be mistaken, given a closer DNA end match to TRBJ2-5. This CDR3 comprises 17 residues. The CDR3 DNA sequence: TGTGCCAGCAGTTTCAGGCCGGCACAGGGGGCGGGAGAGACCCAGTACTTC. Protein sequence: CASSFRPAQGAGETQYF.

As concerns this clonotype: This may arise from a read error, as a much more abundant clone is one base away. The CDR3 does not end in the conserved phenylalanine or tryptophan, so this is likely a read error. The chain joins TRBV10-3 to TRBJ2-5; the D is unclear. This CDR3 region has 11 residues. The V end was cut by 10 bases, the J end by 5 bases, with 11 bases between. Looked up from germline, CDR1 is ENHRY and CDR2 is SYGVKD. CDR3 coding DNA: TGTGCCACCGCCAAGGAGGAGACCCAGTACTCC. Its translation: CATAKEETQYS.

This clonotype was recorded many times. The chain's CDR3 is CASKGTGRETQYF. CDR3 sequence (DNA): TGTGCCAGCAAAGGGACAGGGCGGGAGACCCAGTACTTC. The gene calls are TRBV12-3 or TRBV12-4 and TRBJ2-5; 9 nucleotides line up with TRBD1. V lost 7 bases and J lost 5; bases outside the gene matches: 5. There are 13 residues in the CDR3.

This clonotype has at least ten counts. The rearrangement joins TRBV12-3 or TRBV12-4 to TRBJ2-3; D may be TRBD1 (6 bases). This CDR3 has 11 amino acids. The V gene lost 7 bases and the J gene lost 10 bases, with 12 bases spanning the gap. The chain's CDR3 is CASTKGDAQYF. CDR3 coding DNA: TGTGCCAGCACCAAGGGGGATGCGCAGTATTTT.

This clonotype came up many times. Written as DNA, the CDR3 is TGTGCCAGCAGCTTAACGTTCGGAAACACCATATATTTT. It codes for CASSLTFGNTIYF. The rearrangement links TRBV7-3 to TRBJ1-3, with no clear D. The CDR3 runs to 13 residues. V was cut by 0 bases and J by 4 bases, with 4 bases left in between. Germline-derived CDR1 and CDR2 are SGHTA and FQGTGA. Full variable domain (rest looked up from reference TRBV7-3 and TRBJ1-3): GAGVSQTPSNKVTEKGKYVELRCDPISGHTALYWYRQSLGQGPEFLIYFQGTGAADDSGLPNDRFFAVRPEGSVSTLKIQRTERGDSAVYLCASSLTFGNTIYFGEGSWLTVV.

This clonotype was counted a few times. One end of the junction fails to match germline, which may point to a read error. The CDR3 region is CTSSVVSATQHQETQYF. CDR3 sequence (DNA): TGTACCAGCAGCGTAGTATCCGCGACCCAACATCAAGAGACCCAGTACTTC. The chain links TRBV9 to TRBJ2-5; D remains unclear. Germline V gene sequence: CDR1 SGDLS, CDR2 YYNGEE. This CDR3 is built from 17 residues.